This T cell receptor beta chain came from a study of beta chain features in type 1 diabetes. Study-level points and caveats: Individuals with type 1 diabetes displayed fewer insertions and more deletions at VDJ junctions. Any PCR bias toward short templates would affect both groups alike. Moderately but significantly shorter TCRB CDR3s were found in Type 1 diabetes patients in all four CD4+ subsets.

Using CD45RO/CCR7/CD25/CD127/CD95/CD27, CD4+ naive, central memory, regulatory and stem cell-like memory cells were sorted. Regarding this clone: Antigen unknown.

Expressed TCRB transcripts were sequenced because the isolated RNA had all been reverse transcribed beforehand. Libraries were prepared by immunoSEQ multiplex PCR; TCRdb keeps only in-frame clonotypes and omits some of them. In the table there are tens of thousands of clones, under 35% of which are singletons. V lost 2 bases to trimming and J lost 5 bases; unmatched junction nucleotides: 5. Per the germline V gene, CDR1 is SGDLS and CDR2 is YYNGEE. The CDR3 spans 14 residues. This chain connects TRBV9 to TRBJ2-5; 8 positions agree with TRBD2. What was sequenced was stem cell memory CD4+ T cells from blood. The receptor comes from a woman aged 18 to 35 in good health. The CDR3 DNA follows: TGTGCCAGCAGCGTCATAGCGGGACGGGAGACCCAGTACTTC. Translated: CASSVIAGRETQYF.